A single sample is the source of the 9 T cell receptor beta chains below, sequenced in a study of blood T cell repertoires in COVID-19. Method: immunoSEQ multiplex PCR; TCRdb's copy keeps in-frame clones and lacks some. The sample lists about 73,000 clones; 83% were seen once. Sample: peripheral blood. The receptors were sampled from an older woman with acute or convalescent COVID-19.

The gene calls are TRBV19 and TRBJ1-1; D not certain. There are 14 residues in the CDR3. The germline V gene has CDR1 LNHDA and CDR2 SQIVND (reference sequence). The ends were cut back, 3 bases at V and 6 bases at J, with 14 bases in the middle. The CDR3 is CASSMSEGLAEAFF. CDR3 nucleotide sequence: TGTGCCAGTAGTATGTCCGAGGGTCTTGCTGAAGCTTTCTTT.

The chain employs TRBV6-5 and TRBJ1-2; 7 nucleotides agree with TRBD1. The V and J ends lost 2 bases and 2 bases, in that order; junction bases with no gene match: 8. The CDR3 sequence is 16 residues long. Germline V lookup: CDR1 MNHEY, CDR2 SVGAGI. The CDR3: CASSYLRDRFNYGYTF. In DNA, the CDR3 is TGTGCCAGCAGTTACCTGAGGGACAGATTCAACTATGGCTACACCTTC.

The chain couples TRBV28 to TRBJ1-2, with D possibly TRBD1 on 6 matching bases. Between the trimmed V and J ends, which lost 3 bases and 10 bases, there was a span of 12 bases. The CDR3 runs to 12 residues. Germline V gene sequence: CDR1 MDHEN, CDR2 SYDVKM. DNA of the CDR3: TGTGCCAGCAGTTTGGCCCCAGGGGCCTACACCTTC. This encodes CASSLAPGAYTF.

This clone was seen just once. CDR3 bases: TGTGCCAGCAAGTCAAGCGGGGGGGCATACGAGCAGTACTTC. This encodes CASKSSGGAYEQYF. The genes are TRBV27 and TRBJ2-7; TRBD2 aligns across 10 bases. The germline V gene encodes CDR1 MNHEY and CDR2 SMNVEV (reference sequence). V lost 7 bases, J lost 4 bases, and 7 bases stayed unmatched. This CDR3 region has 14 residues.

This clone was seen once. CDR3 amino acids: CASTNLPGTRSGTEAFF. The CDR3 DNA follows: TGTGCCAGTACCAACCTTCCGGGAACCCGGTCGGGGACTGAAGCTTTCTTT. The chain uses TRBV19 and TRBJ1-1; no clear D. V shed 7 bases and J shed 5 bases, with 26 bases lying between them. Germline V gives CDR1 LNHDA, CDR2 SQIVND (reference sequence). The CDR3 runs 17 residues.

The rearrangement joins TRBV19 to TRBJ2-3, with 7 bases lining up with TRBD1. Per the germline V gene, CDR1 is LNHDA and CDR2 is SQIVND (reference sequence). The CDR3 loop spans 14 amino acids. The junction had 4 bases not matched to a gene; V was cut back by 5 bases and J by 2 bases. In DNA form, the CDR3 reads TGTGCCAGTAGTTTCGACAGGGTCACAGATACGCAGTATTTT. Protein: CASSFDRVTDTQYF.

DNA of the CDR3: TGTGCCAGCAAGCCCGGGACAGGCACAGATACGCAGTATTTT. This codes for CASKPGTGTDTQYF. The chain combines TRBV6-5 with TRBJ2-3, with TRBD1 identical over 7 bases. V shed 7 bases, J shed 1 base, and the junction held 5 bases outside the gene matches. The CDR3 totals 14 residues. The germline gives CDR1 MNHEY, CDR2 SVGAGI.

The chain recombines TRBV9 with TRBJ1-3; D might be TRBD1 (5 bases). The CDR3 is made up of 16 amino acids. CDR1 and CDR2 (germline): SGDLS, YYNGEE. V was clipped by 3 bases and J by 1 base, with 14 bases between them. The CDR3 loop is CASSAPGGESGNTIYF. CDR3 nucleotides: TGTGCCAGCAGCGCCCCGGGAGGGGAGTCTGGAAACACCATATATTTT.

The J gene is TRBJ1-1, the V gene TRBV5-1; 7 positions agree with TRBD1. The CDR3 is made up of 13 amino acids. The ends lost 7 bases at V and 0 bases at J; junction bases unmatched: 3. Germline assignment: CDR1 SGHRS and CDR2 YFSETQ. The CDR3 reads CASGDSLNTEAFF. CDR3 sequence (DNA): TGCGCCAGCGGGGACAGCTTGAACACTGAAGCTTTCTTT.